This is a list of T cell receptor beta chains from one sample in a study of T cell repertoires in cytomegalovirus infection. One entry per CDR3 protein results from TCRdb running MiXCR on the reads. The sample lists more than 400,000 distinct CDR3 sequences, approximately 25% occurring once. Material for sequencing was PBMCs. These receptor sequences come from a human donor in good health (CMV status not recorded). Some clones in this sample may be carry-over from other donors' samples. Each CDR3 is given with its conserved first and last residue. The D gene is left open where the match is weak. Clone size is stated in some rows and not others, as once, few, many or a class when expanded.

len	abundance	d_gene	v_gene	j_gene	CDR3aa	CDR3nt
16	few	-	TRBV5-4	TRBJ2-5	CASSLALAAHQETQYF	TGTGCCAGCAGCTTGGCGTTAGCGGCCCACCAAGAGACCCAGTACTTC
16	-	-	TRBV7-2	TRBJ1-3	CASSYRRADSGNTIYF	TGTGCCAGCAGCTACAGACGGGCCGATTCTGGAAACACCATATATTTT
11	few	-	TRBV25-1	TRBJ2-1	CASTLGTEQFF	TGTGCCAGCACCCTAGGTACCGAGCAGTTCTTC
18	-	TRBD2	TRBV4-1	TRBJ2-4	CASSPREVSGRAGDIQYF	TGCGCCAGCAGCCCACGTGAAGTCAGCGGGAGGGCCGGGGACATTCAGTACTTC
17	many	TRBD2	TRBV12-3/TRBV12-4	TRBJ2-1	CASSFAGPSGRAGEQFF	TGTGCCAGCAGTTTTGCTGGGCCTAGCGGGAGGGCAGGTGAGCAGTTCTTC
16	-	TRBD2	TRBV28	TRBJ2-7	CASRPREAGVSYEQYF	TGTGCCAGCAGACCCAGAGAAGCGGGGGTCTCCTACGAGCAGTACTTC
15	-	-	TRBV10-3	TRBJ1-5	CAISEDAGPNQPQHF	TGTGCCATCAGTGAAGACGCAGGGCCGAATCAGCCCCAGCATTTT
12	few	-	TRBV7-6	TRBJ2-3	CASSRGEDTQYF	TGTGCCAGCAGCCGAGGGGAAGATACGCAGTATTTT
16	few	TRBD2	TRBV19	TRBJ2-7	CASSVGTSGRTYEQYF	TGTGCCAGTAGTGTCGGGACTAGCGGGAGAACATACGAGCAGTACTTC
13	-	TRBD2	TRBV12-3/TRBV12-4	TRBJ2-1	CASSLTSGSTRFF	TGTGCCAGCAGTTTGACTAGCGGGAGTACTCGGTTCTTC
17	many	TRBD2	TRBV7-2	TRBJ2-1	CASSSGTSGPHTWEQFF	TGTGCCAGCAGCTCCGGGACTAGCGGTCCCCACACGTGGGAGCAGTTCTTC
17	-	TRBD2	TRBV9	TRBJ2-2	CASSTEGLAGATGELFF	TGTGCCAGCAGCACCGAAGGACTAGCGGGCGCCACCGGGGAGCTGTTTTTT
13	many	-	TRBV7-2	TRBJ2-7	CASSLATGLQKYF	TGTGCCAGCAGCTTAGCCACAGGGTTACAGAAGTACTTC
15	-	-	TRBV15	TRBJ1-1	CATSRDRGKNTEAFF	TGTGCCACCAGCAGAGATCGGGGCAAGAACACTGAAGCTTTCTTT
14	many	-	TRBV11-2	TRBJ1-6	CASSLDGGESPLHF	TGTGCCAGCAGCTTAGATGGGGGGGAATCACCCCTCCACTTT
16	-	TRBD1	TRBV28	TRBJ2-3	CASSLDRGRVTDTQYF	TGTGCCAGCAGTCTGGACAGGGGGCGAGTCACAGATACGCAGTATTTT
15	-	TRBD1	TRBV7-9	TRBJ1-6	CASSATGGSNSPLHF	TGTGCCAGCAGCGCTACAGGGGGATCAAATTCACCCCTCCACTTT
16	few	-	TRBV18	TRBJ2-7	CASSPSAKGGYREQYF	TGTGCCAGCTCACCATCTGCGAAGGGGGGGTATCGAGAGCAGTACTTC
15	-	-	TRBV9	TRBJ2-7	CASSVAGTLDYEQYF	TGTGCCAGCAGCGTTGCCGGGACACTCGACTACGAGCAGTACTTC
14	few	TRBD2	TRBV20-1	TRBJ2-7	CSASKTSGRPEQYF	TGCAGTGCTAGCAAGACTAGCGGGAGACCCGAGCAGTACTTC
15	few	TRBD2	TRBV12-3/TRBV12-4	TRBJ2-4	CASTQGLAGVNIQYF	TGTGCCAGCACCCAGGGACTAGCGGGAGTGAACATTCAGTACTTC
15	few	-	TRBV7-9	TRBJ1-1	CASSHSPTGNTEAFF	TGTGCCAGCAGCCACTCCCCGACGGGGAACACTGAAGCTTTCTTT
19	-	TRBD1	TRBV4-1	TRBJ2-5	CASSQEDAPGQGEPGAQYF	TGCGCCAGCAGCCAAGAGGACGCTCCGGGACAGGGGGAACCAGGGGCCCAGTACTTC
15	many	-	TRBV7-2	TRBJ2-5	CASLRWGRGSVAQYF	TGTGCCAGCCTCCGATGGGGGAGGGGGTCGGTAGCCCAGTACTTC
17	-	-	TRBV4-3	TRBJ2-1	CASSQDTAGRPYNEQFF	TGCGCCAGCAGCCAAGATACGGCGGGACGCCCCTACAATGAGCAGTTCTTC
17	-	TRBD1	TRBV7-6	TRBJ1-1	CASSSWSRRGRLREAFF	TGTGCCAGCAGCTCGTGGTCTCGGAGGGGGCGACTTCGTGAAGCTTTCTTT
14	many	-	TRBV6-2/TRBV6-3	TRBJ2-2	CASSYYSNTGELFF	TGTGCCAGCAGTTACTATTCTAACACCGGGGAGCTGTTTTTT
15	few	-	TRBV4-3	TRBJ2-1	CASSHERFSYNEQFF	TGCGCCAGCAGCCACGAGCGGTTCTCCTACAATGAGCAGTTCTTC
20	few	-	TRBV12-3/TRBV12-4	TRBJ2-3	CASSLANRGLSGSDPDTQYF	TGTGCCAGCAGTTTAGCCAACAGGGGTCTCAGCGGGAGTGATCCAGATACGCAGTATTTT
13	once	-	TRBV10-3	TRBJ2-5	CAISGQPKETQYF	TGTGCCATCAGTGGGCAGCCAAAAGAGACCCAGTACTTC
16	few	-	TRBV20-1	TRBJ1-5	CSALKREERGDQPQHF	TGCAGTGCCCTCAAGAGGGAAGAGAGGGGTGACCAGCCCCAGCATTTT
13	-	-	TRBV7-2	TRBJ2-1	CASSSTLYNEQFF	TGTGCCAGCAGTTCGACCCTCTACAATGAGCAGTTCTTC
14	many	TRBD2	TRBV7-2	TRBJ2-7	CASSNSGRSYEQYF	TGTGCCAGCAGCAATAGCGGGAGAAGCTACGAGCAGTACTTC
16	-	-	TRBV18	TRBJ2-1	CASSPLVGSDNNEQFF	TGTGCCAGCTCACCACTGGTAGGCAGCGACAACAATGAGCAGTTCTTC
15	many	TRBD1	TRBV6-2/TRBV6-3	TRBJ2-1	CASVSRTGWFNEQFF	TGTGCCAGCGTATCCCGGACAGGGTGGTTCAATGAGCAGTTCTTC
17	many	-	TRBV7-2	TRBJ2-5	CASSPQGTRWSQETQYF	TGTGCCAGCAGTCCCCAGGGGACCCGTTGGAGCCAAGAGACCCAGTACTTC
13	-	-	TRBV4-2	TRBJ2-3	CASSQDPPDTQYF	TGTGCCAGCAGCCAAGACCCACCAGATACGCAGTATTTT
17	few	-	TRBV5-1	TRBJ2-1	CASSLGLPSAAYNEQFF	TGCGCCAGCAGCTTGGGTCTCCCCTCGGCGGCATACAATGAGCAGTTCTTC
14	-	-	TRBV12-3/TRBV12-4	TRBJ2-2	CASSSQPNTGELFF	TGCGCCAGCAGCTCACAACCTAACACCGGGGAGCTGTTTTTT
12	-	TRBD1	TRBV29-1	TRBJ2-4	CSVDRGKNIQYF	TGCAGCGTAGACAGGGGGAAAAACATTCAGTACTTC
15	-	-	TRBV5-4	TRBJ2-7	CASSLEGGFSYEQYF	TGTGCCAGCAGCTTGGAGGGGGGTTTCTCCTACGAGCAGTACTTC
14	-	-	TRBV6-2/TRBV6-3	TRBJ2-5	CASSYLPQQETQYF	TGTGCCAGCAGTTATCTCCCCCAACAAGAGACCCAGTACTTC
17	once	TRBD1	TRBV19	TRBJ2-1	CASSTNTGAPPYNEQFF	TGTGCCAGTAGTACGAACACAGGGGCCCCTCCCTACAATGAGCAGTTCTTC